This TCR beta chain came from a study of blood T cells in healthy people across ages. Comment on this clonotype: The antigen remains undetermined.

Study findings and constraints: A roughly linear fall in TCR beta diversity per million T cells was seen with increasing age.

Primed by a sample-barcoded 5' primer and a J-beta primer mix, a second PCR proceeded for 7 to 11 cycles. TCRdb called the 5' RACE reads again in MiXCR, with one record for every CDR3 protein. Of 1.5 million to 2 million distinct CDR3 sequences listed, roughly 49% were seen once; the top ten hold approximately 2.1%. This CDR3 is built from 15 residues. Trimming took off 4 bases at V and 1 base at J, with 14 bases between the two ends. Germline V gene lookup returns CDR1 SGDLS and CDR2 YYNGEE. The chain employs TRBV9 and TRBJ2-5; D uncertain. The source is a woman between 40 and 50 years old in good health. Material: blood. The CDR3 loop reads CASSPDQVGQETQYF. CDR3 coding DNA: TGTGCCAGCAGCCCGGATCAGGTAGGCCAAGAGACCCAGTACTTC.